This TCR beta chain was captured in a study of blood T cells in healthy people across ages. Primed by a sample-barcoded 5' primer and a J-beta primer mix, a second PCR proceeded for roughly 6 to 12 cycles. TCRdb passed the 5' RACE reads through MiXCR, listing each CDR3 protein once. The sample shows about 640,000 distinct CDR3 sequences, under 65% of them seen only once. Trimming removed 1 base at V and 1 base at J, with 7 bases between. The CDR3 is 14 residues long. Germline assignment: CDR1 SGHAT and CDR2 FQNNGV. The sequence was obtained from a man aged 60 to 69 in good health. Sequencing was carried out using blood. The chain links TRBV11-2 to TRBJ1-2; the D is unclear. CDR3 region: CASSLGGINYGYTF. CDR3 nucleotide sequence: TGTGCCAGCAGCTTAGGAGGGATTAACTATGGCTACACCTTC.